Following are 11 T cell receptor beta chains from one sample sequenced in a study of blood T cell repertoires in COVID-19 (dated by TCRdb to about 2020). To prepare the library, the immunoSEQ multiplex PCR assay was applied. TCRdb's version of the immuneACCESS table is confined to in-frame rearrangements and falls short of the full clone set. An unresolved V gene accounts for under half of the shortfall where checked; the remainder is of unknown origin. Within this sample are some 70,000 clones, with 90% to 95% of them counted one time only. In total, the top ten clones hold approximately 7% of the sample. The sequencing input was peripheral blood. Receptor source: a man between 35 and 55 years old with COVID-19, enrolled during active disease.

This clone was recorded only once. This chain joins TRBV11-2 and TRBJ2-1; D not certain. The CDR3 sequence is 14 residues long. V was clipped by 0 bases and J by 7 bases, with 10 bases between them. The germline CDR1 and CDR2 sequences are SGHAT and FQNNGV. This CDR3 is CASSLDAQSNEQFF. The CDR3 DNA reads TGTGCCAGCAGCTTAGATGCACAGTCGAATGAGCAGTTCTTC.

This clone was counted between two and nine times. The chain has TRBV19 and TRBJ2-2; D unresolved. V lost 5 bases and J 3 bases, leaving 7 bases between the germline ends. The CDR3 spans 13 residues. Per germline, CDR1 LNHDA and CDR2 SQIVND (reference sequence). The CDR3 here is CASSPSHTGELFF. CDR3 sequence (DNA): TGTGCCAGTAGTCCCAGTCACACCGGGGAGCTGTTTTTT.

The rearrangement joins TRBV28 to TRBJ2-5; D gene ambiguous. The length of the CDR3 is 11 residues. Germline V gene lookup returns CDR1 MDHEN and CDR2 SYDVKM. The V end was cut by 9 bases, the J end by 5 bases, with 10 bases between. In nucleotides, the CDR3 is TGTGCCAGTTTCGCGGAGGAGACCCAGTACTTC. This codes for CASFAEETQYF.

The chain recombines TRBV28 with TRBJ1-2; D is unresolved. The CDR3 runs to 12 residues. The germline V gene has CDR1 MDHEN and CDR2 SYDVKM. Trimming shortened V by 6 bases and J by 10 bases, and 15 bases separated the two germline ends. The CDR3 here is CASSFPGRDYTF. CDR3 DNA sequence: TGTGCCAGCAGCTTTCCGGGGAGAGACTACACCTTC.

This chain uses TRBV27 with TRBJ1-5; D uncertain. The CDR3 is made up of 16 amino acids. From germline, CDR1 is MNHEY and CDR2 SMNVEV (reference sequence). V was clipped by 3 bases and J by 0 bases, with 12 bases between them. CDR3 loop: CASSFGGSNSNQPQHF. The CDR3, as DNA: TGTGCCAGCAGTTTTGGAGGGTCCAATAGCAATCAGCCCCAGCATTTT.

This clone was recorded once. The CDR3 protein is CATSRVFGQSDYLYTQYF. CDR3 DNA: TGTGCCACCAGCAGAGTATTCGGGCAGTCTGACTACCTTTATACGCAGTATTTT. The chain employs TRBV15 and TRBJ2-3; D possibly corresponds to TRBD2 (5 bases). Trimming shortened V by 1 base and J by 7 bases, and 24 bases separated the two germline ends. This CDR3 comprises 18 residues. Germline CDR1 reads LNHNV; CDR2 reads YYDKDF (reference sequence). Supplemented by reference TRBV15 and TRBJ2-3, the full variable domain reads DAMVIQNPRYQVTQFGKPVTLSCSQTLNHNVMYWYQQKSSQAPKLLFHYYDKDFNNEADTPDNFQSRRPNTSFCFLDIRSPGLGDTAMYLCATSRVFGQSDYLYTQYFGPGTRLTVL.

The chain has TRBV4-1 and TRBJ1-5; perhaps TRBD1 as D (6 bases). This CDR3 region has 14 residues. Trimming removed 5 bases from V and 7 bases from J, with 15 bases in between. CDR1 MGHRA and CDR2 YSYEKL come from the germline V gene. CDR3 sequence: CASSEFEQGQPQHF. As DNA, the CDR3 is TGCGCCAGCAGCGAATTCGAACAGGGACAGCCCCAGCATTTT.

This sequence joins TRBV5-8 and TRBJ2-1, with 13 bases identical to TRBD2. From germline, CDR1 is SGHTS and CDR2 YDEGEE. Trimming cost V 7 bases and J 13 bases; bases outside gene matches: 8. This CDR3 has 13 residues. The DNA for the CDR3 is TGTGCCAGCCGACTAGCGGGGGGCCCCCTTCAGTTCTTC. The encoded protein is CASRLAGGPLQFF.

This CDR3 is CASSLSGFTEAFF. The CDR3 nucleotides are TGTGCCAGCAGTTTAAGCGGGTTCACTGAAGCTTTCTTT. This chain connects TRBV12-3 or TRBV12-4 to TRBJ1-1; D uncertain. The CDR3 has 13 amino acids. V shed 2 bases and J shed 4 bases, with 8 bases lying between them.

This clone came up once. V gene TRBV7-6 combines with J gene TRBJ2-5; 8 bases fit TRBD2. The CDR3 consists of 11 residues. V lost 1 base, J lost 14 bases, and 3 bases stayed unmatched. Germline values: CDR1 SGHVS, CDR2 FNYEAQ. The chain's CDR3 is CASSLGTSSYF. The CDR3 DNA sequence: TGTGCCAGCAGCTTAGGGACTAGCAGTTACTTC.

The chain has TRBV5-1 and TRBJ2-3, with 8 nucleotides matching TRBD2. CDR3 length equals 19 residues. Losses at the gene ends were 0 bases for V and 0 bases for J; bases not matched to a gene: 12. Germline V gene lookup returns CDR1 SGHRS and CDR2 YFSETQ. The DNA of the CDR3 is TGCGCCAGCAGCTTGGCCATCGGGGGGGCTGTGACTAGCACAGATACGCAGTATTTT. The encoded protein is CASSLAIGGAVTSTDTQYF.